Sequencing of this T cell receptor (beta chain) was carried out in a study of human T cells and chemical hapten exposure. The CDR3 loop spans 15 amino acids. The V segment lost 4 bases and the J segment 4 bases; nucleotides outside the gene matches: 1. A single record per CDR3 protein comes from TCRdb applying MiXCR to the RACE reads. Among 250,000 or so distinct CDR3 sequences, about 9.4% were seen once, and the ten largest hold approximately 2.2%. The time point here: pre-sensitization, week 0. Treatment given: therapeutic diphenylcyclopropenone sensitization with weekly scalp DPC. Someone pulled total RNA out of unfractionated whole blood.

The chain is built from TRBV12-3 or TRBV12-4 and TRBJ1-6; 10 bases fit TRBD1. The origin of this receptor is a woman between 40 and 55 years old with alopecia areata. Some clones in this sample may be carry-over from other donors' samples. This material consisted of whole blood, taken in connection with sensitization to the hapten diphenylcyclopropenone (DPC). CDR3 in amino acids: CASSWTGGYNSPLHF. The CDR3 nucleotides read TGTGCCAGCAGTTGGACAGGGGGATATAATTCACCCCTCCACTTT.